This entry lists 25 T cell receptor beta chains sequenced from one sample in a study of neurological immune-mediated disorders. Each CDR3 protein gets one entry after TCRdb re-called the 5' RACE reads with MiXCR. The data contain roughly 52,000 distinct CDR3 sequences, 3% to 4% of them singletons. The sample was CD4+ T cells from blood. All receptors come from a woman in her 40s with multiple sclerosis.

This clonotype was recorded many times. The chain uses TRBV5-1 and TRBJ2-2, with 8 positions matching TRBD1. V dropped 4 bases and J dropped 3; count of bases not matched to a gene: 5. Germline loops: CDR1 SGHRS, CDR2 YFSETQ. There are 15 residues in the CDR3. The CDR3 bases are TGCGCCAGCAGCCGTTCGACAGGGGACACCGGGGAGCTGTTTTTT. This gives the protein CASSRSTGDTGELFF. The complete variable domain, with remaining parts taken from reference TRBV5-1 and TRBJ2-2, reads KAGVTQTPRYLIKTRGQQVTLSCSPISGHRSVSWYQQTPGQGLQFLFEYFSETQRNKGNFPGRFSGRQFSNSRSEMNVSTLELGDSALYLCASSRSTGDTGELFFGEGSRLTVL.

This clonotype occurred a few times. The chain combines TRBV12-3 or TRBV12-4 with TRBJ2-1; D is ambiguous. There are 14 residues in the CDR3. Between the trimmed V and J ends, which lost 5 bases and 4 bases, there was a span of 12 bases. The CDR3 nucleotides are TGTGCCAGCAGTACGACCCTAGGGTACAATGAGCAGTTCTTC. As protein: CASSTTLGYNEQFF.

This clonotype occurred many times. The V call is TRBV27, the J call TRBJ2-2; D gene unclear. The CDR3 loop spans 12 amino acids. Per the germline V gene, CDR1 is MNHEY and CDR2 is SMNVEV (reference sequence). Trimming cost V 6 bases and J 8 bases, with 10 bases left between them. The CDR3: CASSYLSGELFF. The CDR3 nucleotides read TGTGCCAGCAGCTACTTGTCGGGGGAGCTGTTTTTT.

This clonotype was found many times. The chain joins TRBV18 to TRBJ2-3; D uncertain. The CDR3 contains 15 residues. Germline CDR1 KGHSH, CDR2 LQKENI. With 1 base removed from V and 3 bases from J, the gap between germline ends came to 11 bases. DNA of the CDR3: TGTGCCAGCTCACCACGGCACGCCGGTACAGATACGCAGTATTTT. As protein: CASSPRHAGTDTQYF.

This clonotype was seen many times. This rearrangement joins TRBV4-1 to TRBJ2-3, with TRBD2 identical over 9 bases. Germline-derived CDR1 and CDR2 are MGHRA and YSYEKL. The V and J ends lost 1 base and 0 bases, in that order; junction bases with no gene match: 5. CDR3 length: 17 amino acids. CDR3: CASSQVIAGVSTDTQYF. DNA for the CDR3: TGCGCCAGCAGCCAAGTGATAGCGGGGGTGAGCACAGATACGCAGTATTTT.

The table lists this clonotype with many counts. V gene TRBV7-9 combines with J gene TRBJ1-1; D is unclear. CDR1 is SEHNR and CDR2 is FQNEAQ in the germline V gene (reference sequence). This CDR3 contains 11 residues. V gave up 5 bases and J gave up 3 bases, with 4 bases separating them. The CDR3 nucleotides read TGTGCCAGCAGCCAGTACACTGAAGCTTTCTTT. It specifies CASSQYTEAFF.

This clonotype has ten or more counts. CDR3 amino acids: CASSFDPRTDTQYF. As DNA, the CDR3 is TGTGCCAGCAGTTTTGATCCTCGCACAGATACGCAGTATTTT. The chain recombines TRBV12-3 or TRBV12-4 with TRBJ2-3; no definite D call. Trimming pared 3 bases from V and 1 base from J, leaving 8 bases between. The CDR3 runs 14 residues.

This clonotype has ten or more counts. The chain employs TRBV3-1 and TRBJ1-1, with a possible D match to TRBD1 (6 bases). The CDR3 length is 11 residues. Germline V CDR1 and CDR2: LGHDT, YNNKEL (reference sequence). V was cut by 8 bases and J by 11 bases, with 15 bases left in between. The CDR3 DNA is TGTGCCAGCGGGGGGACAAGGGGGGCTTTCTTT. Translated: CASGGTRGAFF.

At least ten counts were recorded for this clonotype. The chain joins TRBV5-1 to TRBJ2-2; 11 bases fit TRBD2. The germline gives CDR1 SGHRS, CDR2 YFSETQ. The CDR3 has 18 amino acids. With V trimmed by 0 bases and J by 2 bases, 6 bases remained unmatched. DNA of the CDR3: TGCGCCAGCAGCTTGGTTCCCGGGACTAGCGGCAACACCGGGGAGCTGTTTTTT. As protein: CASSLVPGTSGNTGELFF.

This clonotype was seen ten or more times. The CDR3 is CSATSGEGGEQFF. The CDR3 nucleotides are TGCAGCGCGACTAGCGGGGAGGGGGGTGAGCAGTTCTTC. The rearrangement links TRBV20-1 to TRBJ2-1; 11 bases are a match to TRBD2. Germline assignment: CDR1 DFQATT and CDR2 SNEGSKA (reference sequence). The CDR3 has 13 residues.

This clonotype occurred many times. V and J are TRBV5-1 and TRBJ1-2, with 7 bases matching TRBD1. CDR1 and CDR2 from the germline V gene are SGHRS and YFSETQ. CDR3 length: 14 amino acids. V dropped 3 bases and J dropped 2; count of bases not matched to a gene: 4. The CDR3 region has the DNA TGCGCCAGCAGCTCCTCGGGACAGAACTATGGCTACACCTTC. Translation: CASSSSGQNYGYTF.

This clonotype showed up many times. The chain links TRBV15 to TRBJ1-4, with a possible D match to TRBD1 (6 bases). Germline loops: CDR1 LNHNV, CDR2 YYDKDF (reference sequence). Trimming left V 0 bases short and J 7 bases short, with 18 bases between. The CDR3 is made up of 17 amino acids. The CDR3 protein is CATSRDRPGQGTEKLFF. The CDR3 coding sequence is TGTGCCACCAGCAGAGATAGGCCGGGGCAGGGGACTGAAAAACTGTTTTTT.

The table lists this clonotype with many counts. V usage is TRBV5-1 and J usage is TRBJ1-5; no clear D gene. The V and J ends lost 10 bases and 2 bases respectively, with 10 bases between them. Per germline, CDR1 SGHRS and CDR2 YFSETQ. The CDR3 has 12 amino acids. The CDR3 DNA sequence: TGCGCCCTGGACTGGCGCAATCAGCCCCAGCATTTT. It is translated as CALDWRNQPQHF. Supplemented by reference TRBV5-1 and TRBJ1-5, the full variable domain reads KAGVTQTPRYLIKTRGQQVTLSCSPISGHRSVSWYQQTPGQGLQFLFEYFSETQRNKGNFPGRFSGRQFSNSRSEMNVSTLELGDSALYLCALDWRNQPQHFGDGTRLSIL.

This clonotype was seen repeatedly, ten times or more. This chain connects TRBV6-1 to TRBJ1-2; a possible D gene is TRBD1 (6 bases). The V gene lost 7 bases and the J gene lost 8 bases, with 20 bases spanning the gap. The length of the CDR3 is 14 residues. Germline CDR1 MNHNS, CDR2 SASEGT. The CDR3: CASTFEGGRRGYTF. The CDR3, as DNA: TGTGCCAGCACCTTTGAGGGGGGGCGCAGGGGCTACACCTTC.

This clonotype was picked up many times. The V call is TRBV28, the J call TRBJ2-7, with 9 nucleotides matching TRBD1. V lost 8 bases to trimming and J lost 2 bases; unmatched junction nucleotides: 10. CDR1 and CDR2 (germline): MDHEN, SYDVKM. The CDR3 consists of 15 residues. CDR3 sequence reads: CASAPPTGGTYEQYF. The CDR3 nucleotides are TGTGCCAGCGCGCCCCCGACAGGGGGTACCTACGAGCAGTACTTC.

This clonotype was detected ten times or more. The rearrangement joins TRBV7-2 to TRBJ1-1; D uncertain. The CDR3 runs to 13 residues. Germline assignment: CDR1 SGHTA and CDR2 FQGNSA. V lost 1 base, J lost 1 base, and 4 bases lay in between. The CDR3 is CASSLVENTEAFF. In DNA form, the CDR3 reads TGTGCCAGCAGCTTAGTGGAGAACACTGAAGCTTTCTTT.

This clonotype was found many times. V gene TRBV4-1 combines with J gene TRBJ1-2, with D tentatively TRBD1 (5 bases). Trimming took off 6 bases at V and 7 bases at J, with 15 bases between the two ends. The CDR3 is made up of 13 amino acids. The germline V gene encodes CDR1 MGHRA and CDR2 YSYEKL. CDR3 coding DNA: TGCGCCAGCAGTCGGGGAGGAGGGGTTGGCTACACCTTC. It encodes CASSRGGGVGYTF.

This clonotype was counted ten times or more. V is TRBV20-1 and J is TRBJ1-1, with unresolved D. This CDR3 contains 14 residues. The germline V gene encodes CDR1 DFQATT and CDR2 SNEGSKA (reference sequence). V lost 3 bases to trimming and J lost 0 bases, with 11 bases between them. CDR3 sequence reads: CSASGWLMNTEAFF. The CDR3 coding sequence is TGCAGTGCTAGTGGTTGGCTAATGAACACTGAAGCTTTCTTT.

This clonotype appeared many times. CDR3 in DNA: TGTGCCAGCAGCTTAGCGTGGAGAGGGGGGGGCACTGAAGCTTTCTTT. It is translated as CASSLAWRGGGTEAFF. J is TRBJ1-1 and V is TRBV7-8; possibly TRBD1 for D (6 bases). Trimming shortened V by 0 bases and J by 4 bases, and 15 bases separated the two germline ends. The germline V gene encodes CDR1 SGHVS and CDR2 FQNEAQ. The CDR3 contains 16 residues.

This clonotype has at least ten counts. This chain joins TRBV11-2 and TRBJ1-6; D unresolved. V was clipped by 2 bases and J by 0 bases, with 17 bases between them. The germline V gene encodes CDR1 SGHAT and CDR2 FQNNGV. CDR3 size: 19 residues. CDR3 nucleotides: TGTGCCAGCAGCTTACTCCGGGCATTTCAAAGCTCCTATAATTCACCCCTCCACTTT. As protein: CASSLLRAFQSSYNSPLHF.

This clonotype appeared many times. The CDR3 loop is CSVTDGPQETQYF. DNA of the CDR3: TGCAGTGTTACGGACGGCCCCCAAGAGACCCAGTACTTC. The chain has TRBV20-1 and TRBJ2-5; D gene ambiguous. The CDR3 spans 13 residues. V lost 7 bases to trimming and J lost 1 base, with 13 bases between them. Germline CDR1 is DFQATT and CDR2 is SNEGSKA (reference sequence).

This clonotype occurred many times. The chain has TRBV20-1 and TRBJ2-1; 8 positions match TRBD2. Germline V gives CDR1 DFQATT, CDR2 SNEGSKA (reference sequence). V dropped 5 bases and J dropped 5; count of bases not matched to a gene: 8. The CDR3 has 14 amino acids. In DNA, the CDR3 is TGCAGTGCTTCCGGGACTAGGGGAAACAATGAGCAGTTCTTC. Its translation is CSASGTRGNNEQFF.

This clonotype appeared many times. This chain links TRBV29-1 with TRBJ1-3; perhaps TRBD1 as D (6 bases). The V gene's germline CDR1 is SQVTM and CDR2 ANQGSEA. The CDR3 extends over 13 amino acids. The CDR3 region has the DNA TGCAGTGCCCAGAGGGGGTCTGGAAACACCATATATTTT. Protein product: CSAQRGSGNTIYF.

This clonotype was recorded many times. V usage is TRBV6-5 and J usage is TRBJ2-7; D tentatively fits TRBD1 or TRBD2 (5 bases each). The ends were cut back, 4 bases at V and 4 bases at J, with 11 bases in the middle. Germline V gene lookup returns CDR1 MNHEY and CDR2 SVGAGI. The CDR3 loop spans 13 amino acids. CDR3 DNA: TGTGCCAGCAGTTTCAGGGAGAGATACGAGCAGTACTTC. This codes for CASSFRERYEQYF.

This clonotype was recorded at least ten times. CDR3 loop: CASSIPESGELFF. The CDR3 nucleotides read TGCGCCAGCAGCATACCTGAATCCGGGGAGCTGTTTTTT. V is TRBV5-1 and J is TRBJ2-2; no reliable D call. The CDR3 length is 13 residues. Trimming took off 4 bases at V and 6 bases at J, with 10 bases between the two ends. CDR1 SGHRS and CDR2 YFSETQ come from the germline V gene.